Shown below are 10 T cell receptor beta chains from a single sample sequenced in a study of neoadjuvant anti-PD-1 for oral cavity cancer. As to time point: after neoadjuvant nivolumab, at surgical resection. Produced via immunoSEQ multiplex PCR; TCRdb's table is partial and in-frame only. The sample comprises 68,000 or so clones, about 88% of which are singletons, and 3% to 3.5% rests with the top ten. Here the sequenced sample was PBMCs, taken after nivolumab (anti-PD-1) treatment. The source of these receptors is a person aged 40 to 85 with oral cavity squamous cell carcinoma.

The rearrangement uses TRBV29-1 and TRBJ2-2; the D is unclear. V was pared by 5 bases and J by 6 bases, with 13 bases between. Looked up from germline, CDR1 is SQVTM and CDR2 is ANQGSEA. The CDR3 has 13 amino acids. CDR3 DNA sequence: TGCAGCGTTAGCGCAAATTTGGCCGGGGAGCTGTTTTTT. Translated: CSVSANLAGELFF.

The V call is TRBV6-1, the J call TRBJ2-3, with D unclear. The CDR3 extends over 12 amino acids. The V end lost 8 bases, the J end lost 0 bases, and 6 bases lay between the germline ends. Germline loops: CDR1 MNHNS, CDR2 SASEGT. This CDR3 is CASSISTDTQYF. The CDR3, as DNA: TGTGCCAGCTCGATTAGCACAGATACGCAGTATTTT.

J is TRBJ1-3 and V is TRBV6-1; D gene ambiguous. CDR1 and CDR2 (germline): MNHNS, SASEGT. Trimming removed 3 bases at V and 0 bases at J, with 9 bases between. The CDR3 covers 15 residues. Here the CDR3 reads CASSDGPASGNTIYF. The CDR3 coding sequence is TGTGCCAGCAGTGACGGACCGGCCTCTGGAAACACCATATATTTT.

The chain joins TRBV5-1 to TRBJ2-5; D gene ambiguous. The V gene's germline CDR1 is SGHRS and CDR2 YFSETQ. Trimming removed 0 bases at V and 5 bases at J, with 14 bases between. This CDR3 is built from 15 residues. The CDR3: CASSLGGTLAETQYF. CDR3 bases: TGCGCCAGCAGCTTGGGAGGCACATTGGCGGAGACCCAGTACTTC. Full variable domain (outside the CDR3, taken from reference TRBV5-1 and TRBJ2-5): KAGVTQTPRYLIKTRGQQVTLSCSPISGHRSVSWYQQTPGQGLQFLFEYFSETQRNKGNFPGRFSGRQFSNSRSEMNVSTLELGDSALYLCASSLGGTLAETQYFGPGTRLLVL.

The rearrangement joins TRBV11-2 to TRBJ1-1; 7 bases are shared with TRBD1. CDR1 and CDR2 (germline): SGHAT, FQNNGV. The CDR3 loop spans 16 amino acids. The V segment lost 0 bases and the J segment 3 bases; nucleotides outside the gene matches: 7. CDR3 sequence reads: CASSLDLGGQDTEAFF. As DNA, the CDR3 is TGTGCCAGCAGCTTAGATCTGGGAGGACAGGACACTGAAGCTTTCTTT.

The gene calls are TRBV30 and TRBJ2-1; TRBD2 aligns across 8 bases. The CDR3 runs 15 residues. With 2 bases clipped from V and 0 bases from J, the junction kept 3 bases outside the gene matches. The germline CDR1 and CDR2 sequences are GTSNPN and SVGIG (reference sequence). As DNA, the CDR3 is TGTGCCTGGAGTCTAAGCGGGAGCTCCTACAATGAGCAGTTCTTC. It specifies CAWSLSGSSYNEQFF.

The chain combines TRBV2 with TRBJ2-3; D unresolved. The CDR3 contains 13 residues. Between the trimmed V and J ends, which lost 6 bases and 0 bases, there was a span of 7 bases. Per germline, CDR1 SNHLY and CDR2 FYNNEI. CDR3 sequence (DNA): TGTGCCAGCAGCCTCGACAGCACAGATACGCAGTATTTT. It specifies CASSLDSTDTQYF.

This rearrangement joins TRBV5-1 to TRBJ2-3; TRBD1 matches 10 bases. Looked up from germline, CDR1 is SGHRS and CDR2 is YFSETQ. With V trimmed by 4 bases and J by 4 bases, 3 bases remained unmatched. The CDR3 runs 14 residues. The CDR3 spells CASSQGQGADTQYF. DNA of the CDR3: TGCGCCAGCAGCCAAGGACAGGGGGCAGATACGCAGTATTTT. The variable domain in full, completed from reference TRBV5-1 and TRBJ2-3, reads KAGVTQTPRYLIKTRGQQVTLSCSPISGHRSVSWYQQTPGQGLQFLFEYFSETQRNKGNFPGRFSGRQFSNSRSEMNVSTLELGDSALYLCASSQGQGADTQYFGPGTRLTVL.

V gene TRBV28 combines with J gene TRBJ1-4, with D tentatively TRBD1 (5 bases). Germline CDR1 MDHEN, CDR2 SYDVKM. V was cut by 5 bases and J by 7 bases, with 17 bases left in between. This CDR3 has 15 amino acids. CDR3 residues: CASSPPGPTSEKLFF. The CDR3 DNA reads TGTGCCAGCAGTCCCCCGGGGCCGACAAGTGAAAAACTGTTTTTT.

The chain uses TRBV10-3 and TRBJ1-2; 8 nucleotides match TRBD1. V gave up 0 bases and J gave up 4 bases; unmatched junction bases: 1. The CDR3 runs 14 residues. Germline V gives CDR1 ENHRY, CDR2 SYGVKD. CDR3 protein: CAISESDRGYGYTF. The CDR3 DNA reads TGTGCCATCAGTGAGTCAGACAGGGGCTATGGCTACACCTTC.